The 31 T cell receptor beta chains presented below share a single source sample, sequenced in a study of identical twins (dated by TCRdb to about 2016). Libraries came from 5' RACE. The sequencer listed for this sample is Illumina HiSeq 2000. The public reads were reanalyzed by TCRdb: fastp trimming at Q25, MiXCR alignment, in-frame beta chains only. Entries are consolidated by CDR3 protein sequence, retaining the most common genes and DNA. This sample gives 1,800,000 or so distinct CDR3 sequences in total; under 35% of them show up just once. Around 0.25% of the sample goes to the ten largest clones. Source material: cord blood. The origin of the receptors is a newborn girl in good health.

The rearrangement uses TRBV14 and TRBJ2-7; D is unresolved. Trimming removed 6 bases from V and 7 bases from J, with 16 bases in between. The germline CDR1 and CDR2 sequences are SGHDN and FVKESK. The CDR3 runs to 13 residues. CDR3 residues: CASRDLGYTEQYF. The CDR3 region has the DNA TGTGCCAGCAGGGACCTAGGCTACACTGAGCAGTACTTC.

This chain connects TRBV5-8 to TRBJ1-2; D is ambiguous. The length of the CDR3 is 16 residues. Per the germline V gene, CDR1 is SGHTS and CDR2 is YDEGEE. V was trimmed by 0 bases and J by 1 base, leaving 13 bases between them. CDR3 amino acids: CASSLDQSWINYGYTF. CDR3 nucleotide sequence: TGTGCCAGCAGCTTGGATCAGAGTTGGATTAACTATGGCTACACCTTC.

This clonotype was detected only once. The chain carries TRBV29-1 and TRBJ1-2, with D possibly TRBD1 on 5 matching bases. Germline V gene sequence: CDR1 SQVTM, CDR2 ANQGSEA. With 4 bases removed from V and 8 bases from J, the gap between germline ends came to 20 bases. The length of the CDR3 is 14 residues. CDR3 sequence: CSVGGHGASEGYTF. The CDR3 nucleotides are TGCAGCGTTGGAGGACATGGGGCGAGTGAGGGCTACACCTTC.

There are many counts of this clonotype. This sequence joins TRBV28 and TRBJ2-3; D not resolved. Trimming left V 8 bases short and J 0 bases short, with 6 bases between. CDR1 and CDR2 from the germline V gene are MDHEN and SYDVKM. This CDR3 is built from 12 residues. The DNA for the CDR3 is TGTGCCAGCGGGTCCAGCACAGATACGCAGTATTTT. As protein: CASGSSTDTQYF.

The CDR3 DNA is TGCAGTGCTAGAGATTCCCGGGGGTACCAGCCCCAGCATTTT. It yields the protein CSARDSRGYQPQHF. The V and J genes are TRBV20-1 and TRBJ1-5; weak D call: TRBD1 (5 bases). Trimming pared 0 bases from V and 7 bases from J, leaving 13 bases between. CDR1 is DFQATT and CDR2 is SNEGSKA in the germline V gene (reference sequence). The CDR3 extends over 14 amino acids.

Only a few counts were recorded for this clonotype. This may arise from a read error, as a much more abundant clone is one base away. The CDR3 is CSVEPYNEQYF. The CDR3 region has the DNA TGCAGCGTTGAGCCTTACAATGAGCAGTACTTC. This chain connects TRBV29-1 to TRBJ2-7; unclear D gene. The V end was cut by 3 bases, the J end by 7 bases, with 10 bases between. In germline, CDR1 is SQVTM, CDR2 ANQGSEA. The CDR3 is 11 amino acids.

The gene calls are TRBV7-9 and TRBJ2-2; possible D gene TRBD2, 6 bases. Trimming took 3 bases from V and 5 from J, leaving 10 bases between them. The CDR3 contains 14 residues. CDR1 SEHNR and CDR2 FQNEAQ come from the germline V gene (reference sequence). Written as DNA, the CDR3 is TGTGCCAGCAGCTTTAGCGGTGGGACCGGGGAGCTGTTTTTT. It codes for CASSFSGGTGELFF.

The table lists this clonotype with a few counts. CDR3 DNA sequence: TGCGCCAGCAGCCACAAAAGGGGATTAGACGAAATCGGGGCTTTCTTT. It is translated as CASSHKRGLDEIGAFF. The chain links TRBV4-1 to TRBJ1-1; D is possibly TRBD1 (5 bases). The CDR3 has 16 amino acids. Per germline, CDR1 MGHRA and CDR2 YSYEKL. With 3 bases removed from V and 11 bases from J, the gap between germline ends came to 25 bases.

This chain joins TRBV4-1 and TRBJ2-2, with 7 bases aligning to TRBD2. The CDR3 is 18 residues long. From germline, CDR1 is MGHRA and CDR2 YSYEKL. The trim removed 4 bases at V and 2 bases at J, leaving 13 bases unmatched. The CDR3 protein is CASSRVGLPSGNTGELFF. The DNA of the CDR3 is TGCGCCAGCAGCCGAGTTGGACTTCCTAGCGGCAACACCGGGGAGCTGTTTTTT.

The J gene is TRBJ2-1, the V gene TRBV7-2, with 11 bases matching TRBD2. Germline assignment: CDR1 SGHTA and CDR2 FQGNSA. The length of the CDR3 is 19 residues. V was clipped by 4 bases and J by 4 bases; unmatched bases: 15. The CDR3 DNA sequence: TGTGCCAGCAGCTCCCAGATATCGACTAGCGGGGCTCCGTACAATGAGCAGTTCTTC. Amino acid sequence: CASSSQISTSGAPYNEQFF.

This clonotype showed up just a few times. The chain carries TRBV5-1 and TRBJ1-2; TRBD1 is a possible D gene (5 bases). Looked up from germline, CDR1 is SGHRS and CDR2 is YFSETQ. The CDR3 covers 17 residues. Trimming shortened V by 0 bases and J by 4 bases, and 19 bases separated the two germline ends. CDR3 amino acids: CASSLVSPGFAPYGYTF. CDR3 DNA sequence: TGCGCCAGCAGCTTGGTCAGTCCAGGGTTCGCCCCCTATGGCTACACCTTC.

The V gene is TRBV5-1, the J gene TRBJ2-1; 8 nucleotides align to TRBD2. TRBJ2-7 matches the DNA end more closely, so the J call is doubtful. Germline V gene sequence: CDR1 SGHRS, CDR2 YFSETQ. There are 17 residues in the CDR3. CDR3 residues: CASSLAISGSSYNEQYF. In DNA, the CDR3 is TGCGCCAGCAGCTTGGCCATAAGCGGGAGCTCCTACAATGAGCAGTACTTC.

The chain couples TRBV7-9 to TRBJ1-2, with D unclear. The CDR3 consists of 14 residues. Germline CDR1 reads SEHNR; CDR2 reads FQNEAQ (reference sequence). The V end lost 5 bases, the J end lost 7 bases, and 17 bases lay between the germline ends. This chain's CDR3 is CASSPLRRPAGYTF. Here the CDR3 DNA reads TGTGCCAGCAGCCCCCTTAGGCGGCCGGCTGGCTACACCTTC.

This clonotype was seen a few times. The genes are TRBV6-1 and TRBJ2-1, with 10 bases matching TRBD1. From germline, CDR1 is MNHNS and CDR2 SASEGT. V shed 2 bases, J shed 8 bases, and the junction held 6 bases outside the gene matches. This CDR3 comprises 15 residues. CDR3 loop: CASSEFGDRGYEQFF. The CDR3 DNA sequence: TGTGCCAGCAGTGAATTTGGGGACAGGGGTTATGAGCAGTTCTTC.

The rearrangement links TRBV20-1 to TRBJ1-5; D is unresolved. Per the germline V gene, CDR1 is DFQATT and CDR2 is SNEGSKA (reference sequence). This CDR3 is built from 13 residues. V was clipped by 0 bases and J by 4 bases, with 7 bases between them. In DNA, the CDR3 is TGCAGTGCTAGAGATTTAGATAATCAGCCCCAGCATTTT. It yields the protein CSARDLDNQPQHF.

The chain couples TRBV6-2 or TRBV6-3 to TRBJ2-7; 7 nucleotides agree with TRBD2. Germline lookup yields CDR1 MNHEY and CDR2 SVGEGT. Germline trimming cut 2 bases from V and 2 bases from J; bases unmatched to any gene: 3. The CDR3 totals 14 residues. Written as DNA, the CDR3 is TGTGCCAGCAGTTACCCCGGACTAGCCTACGAGCAGTACTTC. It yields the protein CASSYPGLAYEQYF.

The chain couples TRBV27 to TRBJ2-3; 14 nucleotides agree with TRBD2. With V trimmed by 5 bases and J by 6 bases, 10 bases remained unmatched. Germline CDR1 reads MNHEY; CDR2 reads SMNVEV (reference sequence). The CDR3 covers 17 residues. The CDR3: CASSPTGTSGRADTQYF. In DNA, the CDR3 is TGTGCCAGCAGTCCAACCGGGACTAGCGGGAGAGCGGATACGCAGTATTTT.

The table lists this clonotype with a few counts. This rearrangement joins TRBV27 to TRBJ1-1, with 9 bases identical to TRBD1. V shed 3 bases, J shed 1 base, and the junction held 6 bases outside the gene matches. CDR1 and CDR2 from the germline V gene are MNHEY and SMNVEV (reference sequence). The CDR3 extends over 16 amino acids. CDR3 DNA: TGTGCCAGCAGTTTCTTGACAGGGGGAAGGAACACTGAAGCTTTCTTT. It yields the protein CASSFLTGGRNTEAFF.

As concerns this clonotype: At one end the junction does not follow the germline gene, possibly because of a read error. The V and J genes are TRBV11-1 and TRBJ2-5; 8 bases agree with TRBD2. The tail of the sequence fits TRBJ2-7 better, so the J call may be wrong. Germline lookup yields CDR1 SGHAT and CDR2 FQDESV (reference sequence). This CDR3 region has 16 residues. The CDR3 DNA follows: TGTGCCGGCAGCTTACACTTTGGACTAGCCCAATACGAGCAGTACTTC. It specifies CAGSLHFGLAQYEQYF.

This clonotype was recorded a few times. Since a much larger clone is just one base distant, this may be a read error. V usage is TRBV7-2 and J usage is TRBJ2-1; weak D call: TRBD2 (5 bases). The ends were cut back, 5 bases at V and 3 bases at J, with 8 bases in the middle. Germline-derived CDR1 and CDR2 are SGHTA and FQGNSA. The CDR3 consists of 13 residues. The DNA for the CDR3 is TGTGCCAGCAGCACCCGGGACTACAATGAGCAGTTCTTC. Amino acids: CASSTRDYNEQFF.

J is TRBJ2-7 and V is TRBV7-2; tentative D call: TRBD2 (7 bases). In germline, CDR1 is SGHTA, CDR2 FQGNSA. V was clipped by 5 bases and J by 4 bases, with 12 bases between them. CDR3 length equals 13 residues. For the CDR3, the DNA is TGTGCCAGCAGCGCCGAGGGGGGGTACGAGCAGTACTTC. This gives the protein CASSAEGGYEQYF.

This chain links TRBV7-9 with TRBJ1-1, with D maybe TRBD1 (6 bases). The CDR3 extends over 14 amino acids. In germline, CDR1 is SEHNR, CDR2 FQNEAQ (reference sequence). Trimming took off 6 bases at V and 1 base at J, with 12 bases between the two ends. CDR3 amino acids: CASSYGTPNTEAFF. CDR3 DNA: TGTGCCAGCAGTTACGGGACACCGAACACTGAAGCTTTCTTT.

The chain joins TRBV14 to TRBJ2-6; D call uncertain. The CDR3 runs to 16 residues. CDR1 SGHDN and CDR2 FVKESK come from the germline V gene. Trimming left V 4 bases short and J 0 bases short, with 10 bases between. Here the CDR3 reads CASSPLQYSGANVLTF. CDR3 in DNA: TGTGCCAGCAGCCCCTTGCAATACTCTGGGGCCAACGTCCTGACTTTC. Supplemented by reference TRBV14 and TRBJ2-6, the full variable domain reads EAGVTQFPSHSVIEKGQTVTLRCDPISGHDNLYWYRRVMGKEIKFLLHFVKESKQDESGMPNNRFLAERTGGTYSTLKVQPAELEDSGVYFCASSPLQYSGANVLTFGAGSRLTVL.

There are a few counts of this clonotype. The CDR3 DNA reads as TGTGCCAGCAGCCCCTTTAGCGGGAGAGGGACGGGTACGCAGTATTTT. Translation gives CASSPFSGRGTGTQYF. The chain has TRBV11-2 and TRBJ2-3; 9 bases are shared with TRBD2. CDR3 size: 16 residues. J was trimmed by 8 bases and V by 5 bases; bases with no gene match: 14. The germline CDR1 and CDR2 sequences are SGHAT and FQNNGV.

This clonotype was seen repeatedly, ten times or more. The CDR3 sequence: CAISGDTEAFF. The CDR3 DNA is TGTGCCATCAGTGGGGACACTGAAGCTTTCTTT. The V and J genes are TRBV10-3 and TRBJ1-1; no clear D gene. Deletions cut 4 bases from V and 3 bases from J, with 3 bases between. CDR1 and CDR2 (germline): ENHRY, SYGVKD. The CDR3 is made up of 11 amino acids.

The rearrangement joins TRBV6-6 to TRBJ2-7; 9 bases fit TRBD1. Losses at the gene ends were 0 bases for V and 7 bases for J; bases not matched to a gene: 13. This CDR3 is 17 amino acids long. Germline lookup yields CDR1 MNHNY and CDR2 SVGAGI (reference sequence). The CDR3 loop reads CASSYSDRGVKHNEQYF. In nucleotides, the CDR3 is TGTGCCAGCAGTTACTCGGACAGGGGAGTGAAGCACAATGAGCAGTACTTC.

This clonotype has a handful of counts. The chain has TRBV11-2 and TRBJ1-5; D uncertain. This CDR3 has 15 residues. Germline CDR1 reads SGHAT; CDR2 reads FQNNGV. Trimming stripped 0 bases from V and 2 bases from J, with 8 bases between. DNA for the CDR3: TGTGCCAGCAGCTTAGATACCCGGGGCAATCAGCCCCAGCATTTT. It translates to CASSLDTRGNQPQHF.

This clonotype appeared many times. CDR3 loop: CASSLSPHGRNTEQYF. The CDR3 nucleotides read TGTGCCAGCAGTTTATCCCCTCACGGGAGAAACACCGAGCAGTACTTC. The gene calls are TRBV27 and TRBJ2-7; the D gene is possibly TRBD2 (6 bases). This CDR3 region has 16 residues. V dropped 0 bases and J dropped 6 bases, with 18 bases sitting between them. CDR1 and CDR2 (germline): MNHEY, SMNVEV (reference sequence).

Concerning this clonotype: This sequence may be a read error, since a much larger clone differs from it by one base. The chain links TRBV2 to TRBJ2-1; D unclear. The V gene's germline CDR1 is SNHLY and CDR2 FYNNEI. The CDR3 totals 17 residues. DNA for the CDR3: TGTGCCAGCAGGGCCGCCGTGGGTGTTAGCTCCTACAGTGAGCAGTTCTTC. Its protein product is CASRAAVGVSSYSEQFF. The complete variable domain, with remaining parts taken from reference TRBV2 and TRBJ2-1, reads EPEVTQTPSHQVTQMGQEVILRCVPISNHLYFYWYRQILGQKVEFLVSFYNNEISEKSEIFDDQFSVERPDGSNFTLKIRSTKLEDSAMYFCASRAAVGVSSYSEQFFGPGTRLTVL.

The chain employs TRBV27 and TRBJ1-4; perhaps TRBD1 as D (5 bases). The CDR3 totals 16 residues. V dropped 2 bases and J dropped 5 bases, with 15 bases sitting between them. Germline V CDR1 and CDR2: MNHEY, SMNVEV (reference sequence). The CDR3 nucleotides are TGTGCCAGCAGTTTAGGGGCGGGCACTGGAAATGAAAAACTGTTTTTT. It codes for CASSLGAGTGNEKLFF.

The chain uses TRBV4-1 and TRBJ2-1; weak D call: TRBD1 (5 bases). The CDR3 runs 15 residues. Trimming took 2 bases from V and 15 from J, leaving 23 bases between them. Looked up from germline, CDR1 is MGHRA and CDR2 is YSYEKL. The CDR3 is CASSQQGHGWYPRFF. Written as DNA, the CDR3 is TGCGCCAGCAGCCAACAAGGACATGGCTGGTACCCGCGGTTCTTC.